This T cell receptor beta chain was obtained from a study of CXCR3-negative and CXCR3-positive naive CD8 T cells. Study as a whole: The libraries together contributed 110 million to 150 million TRB reads, each supplying about 1.5 +/- 0.3 million.

General study points: For memory CD8+ cells diversity was much lower, but both naive subsets had comparably high diversity. Naive CXCR3-negative and CXCR3-positive cells had similar TRBV-TRBJ usage; memory differed.

Worth noting for this clonotype: Its target is unknown.

Germline V gene data show CDR1 as MGHRA and CDR2 as YSYEKL. The CDR3 is 12 amino acids. Through 5' RACE with UMI labels, the TRB cDNA libraries were prepared. TCRdb re-called the 5' RACE reads and gives one entry per CDR3 protein, without DNA. The sample includes 20,000 to 25,000 distinct CDR3 sequences. The origin of this receptor is a human donor in good health. Some clones in this sample may be carry-over from other donors' samples. The V gene is TRBV4-1, the J gene TRBJ2-5; checking the TCRdb D call of TRBD1 is not possible without DNA. Sequencing was performed on memory CD8+ T cells from blood. The CDR3 is CASSQESGAQYF.